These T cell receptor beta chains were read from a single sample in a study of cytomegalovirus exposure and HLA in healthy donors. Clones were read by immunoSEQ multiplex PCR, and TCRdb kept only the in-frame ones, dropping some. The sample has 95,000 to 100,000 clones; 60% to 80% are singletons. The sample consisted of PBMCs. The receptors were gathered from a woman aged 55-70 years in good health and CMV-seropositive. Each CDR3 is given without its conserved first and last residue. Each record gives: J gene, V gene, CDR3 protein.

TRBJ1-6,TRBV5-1,ASSSDIRGSPLH
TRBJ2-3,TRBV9,ASSGGGARADTQY
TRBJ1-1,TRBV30,AWWGGMNTEAF
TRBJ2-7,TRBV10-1,ASNPGTGDEQY
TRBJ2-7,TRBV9,ASSVGTSGEQY
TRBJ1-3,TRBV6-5,ASSYSGGNTIY
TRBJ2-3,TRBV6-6,ASNQGLVGDTQY
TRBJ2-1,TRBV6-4,ASSSGDPNNEQF
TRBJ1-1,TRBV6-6,ASRTGGAGDTEAF
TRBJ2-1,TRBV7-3,ASSFPAGREGIYNEQF
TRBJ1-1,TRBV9,ASSVGPTGTEAF
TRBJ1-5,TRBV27,ASRPEQGYNQPQH
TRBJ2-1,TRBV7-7,ASSLVPGGNEQF
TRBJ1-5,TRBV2,ASSEFRGLQPQH
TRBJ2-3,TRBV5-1,ASSLGTVGLDTQY
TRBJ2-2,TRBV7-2,ASSLAGTRAGELF